Listed below are T cell receptor beta chains from one sample, sequenced in a study of HIV-infected patients and healthy controls. TCRdb processed the 5' RACE reads anew with MiXCR; each CDR3 protein has one entry. The sample holds 55,000 to 70,000 distinct CDR3 sequences, 15% to 20% seen once. What was sequenced was CD4+ T cells from blood. The receptors were gathered from a human donor in good health. The CDR3 runs from the conserved cysteine through the conserved F or W. A D gene is named only where the DNA matches it firmly. Only part of the rows carry a size: once, few, many, or a class if the clone is expanded.

many TRBD1 TRBJ2-1 TRBV20-1 TGCAGTGTCCTGGACAGGGGAGGTTTTGGACTAGCCTACAATGAGCAGTTCTTC CSVLDRGGFGLAYNEQFF
many TRBD2 TRBJ2-1 TRBV11-2 TGTGCCAGCAGCCCCTCCCGGGGTTACGCGGGAGGTGGGTACAATGAGCAGTTCTTC CASSPSRGYAGGGYNEQFF
many NA TRBJ2-1 TRBV10-3 TGTGCCATCAGTGCACCGCCTAGCGTTGAGCAGTTCTTC CAISAPPSVEQFF
few NA TRBJ2-3 TRBV3-1 TGTGCCAGCAGCCAAGCAGAGGGGCAGTATTTT CASSQAEGQYF
many TRBD1 TRBJ2-7 TRBV6-1 TGTGCCAGCACCGGGACAGGAGGTCCTTACGAGCAGTACTTC CASTGTGGPYEQYF
NA TRBD2 TRBJ2-6 TRBV18 TGTGCCAGCTCACCGACCCCCTCGGGTAGCGGGAGTGCTGGGGCCAACGTCCTGACTTTC CASSPTPSGSGSAGANVLTF
few NA TRBJ1-2 TRBV5-4 TGTGCCAGCAGCTCCCAAGCCGGGGGCTATGGCTACACCTTC CASSSQAGGYGYTF
many NA TRBJ1-1 TRBV6-5 TGTGCCAGCAGTTACTCCCCAGGGAACACTGAAGCTTTCTTT CASSYSPGNTEAFF
many NA TRBJ1-1 TRBV11-2 TGTGCCAGCAGCTTAGATCGACTCGCAGGGGCTTTCTTT CASSLDRLAGAFF
many TRBD1 TRBJ2-1 TRBV9 TGTGCCAGCAGCCCCCGTCGCGGTGACCCGACAGGGGAGCAGTTCTTC CASSPRRGDPTGEQFF
NA NA TRBJ2-7 TRBV20-1 TGCAGTGCTAGAGCAGGCACAGGCCTCTACGAGCAGTACTTC CSARAGTGLYEQYF
few NA TRBJ1-1 TRBV14 TGTGCCAGCAGCTGGGACGGGAACACTGAAGCTTTCTTT CASSWDGNTEAFF
NA NA TRBJ2-5 TRBV15 TGTGCCACCAGCAGTAGTTTGGGGGTGGGCCAAGAGACCCAGTACTTC CATSSSLGVGQETQYF
many NA TRBJ1-2 TRBV3-1 TGTGCCAGCAGCCAAGATACTTCCTTCTATGGCTACACCTTC CASSQDTSFYGYTF
NA TRBD2 TRBJ2-3 TRBV5-5 TGTGCCAGCAGCTTGGGCGCGACTAGCGGCACAGATACGCAGTATTTT CASSLGATSGTDTQYF
many TRBD1 TRBJ1-2 TRBV3-1 TGTGCCAGCAACCGACAGGGAGGTAGTGGTGGCTACACCTTC CASNRQGGSGGYTF
NA NA TRBJ2-5 TRBV7-8 TGTGCCAGCAGCTCCAACCTACGGACGGAAGAGGAGACCCAGTACTTC CASSSNLRTEEETQYF
NA NA TRBJ2-1 TRBV3-1 TGTGCCAGCAGCCAAGGTGGTCCAGGGTACAATGAGCAGTTCTTC CASSQGGPGYNEQFF
few NA TRBJ1-5 TRBV20-1 TGCAGTGCTAGGGGGGGTACCGGCAATCAGCCCCAGCATTTT CSARGGTGNQPQHF
NA NA TRBJ1-4 TRBV19 TGTGCCAGTAGTGTTGGAATGGGAGGAAAACTGTTTTTT CASSVGMGGKLFF
NA NA TRBJ1-2 TRBV12-3/TRBV12-4 TGTGCCAGCAGAGCAGCTATTGGGGTACTAAACTCTGGCTACACCTTC CASRAAIGVLNSGYTF
medium-sized TRBD2 TRBJ2-7 TRBV10-3 TGTGCCATCAGTGAGCCTGGACTAGATTCCTACGAGCAGTACTTC CAISEPGLDSYEQYF
many TRBD1 TRBJ1-2 TRBV6-1 TGTGCCAGCAGTCGGGACAGGGAATTATCTGGCTACACCTTC CASSRDRELSGYTF
many TRBD1 TRBJ1-5 TRBV7-8 TGTGCCAGCAGCCCAAGGACAGGGGGCGATCCTCGTAATCAGCCCCAGCATTTT CASSPRTGGDPRNQPQHF
few NA TRBJ2-1 TRBV4-2 TGTGCCAGCAGCCAAGGTGCGGGCGGCGATGAGCAGTTCTTC CASSQGAGGDEQFF
few TRBD1 TRBJ1-4 TRBV2 TGTGCCAGCAGATGGACGACAGGGGGCGAAGAAAAACTGTTTTTT CASRWTTGGEEKLFF
many TRBD1 TRBJ1-5 TRBV2 TGTGCCAGCAGTGAAAGGGGGCGCAGGAATAGCAATCAGCCCCAGCATTTT CASSERGRRNSNQPQHF
few NA TRBJ1-6 TRBV12-3/TRBV12-4 TGTGCCAGCAGTAGACAGGAGGAGACCTATAATTCACCCCTCCACTTT CASSRQEETYNSPLHF
few NA TRBJ2-3 TRBV18 TGTGCCAGCTCACCAGAACTGGGGACAGATACGCAGTATTTT CASSPELGTDTQYF
many NA TRBJ1-2 TRBV18 TGTGCCAGCTCACCAGACAGGCCAGGCCGTGACTATGGCTACACCTTC CASSPDRPGRDYGYTF
many TRBD2 TRBJ2-7 TRBV2 TGTGCCAGCAGGACTAGCGGGATAAACTACGAGCAGTACTTC CASRTSGINYEQYF
NA NA TRBJ2-5 TRBV5-4 TGTGCCAGCAGCTTGGGGGTTTCTCAAGAGACCCAGTACTTC CASSLGVSQETQYF
NA TRBD1 TRBJ1-1 TRBV5-1 TGCGCCAGCAGCTTGGGGGCAGGGGGCTTGAACACTGAAGCTTTCTTT CASSLGAGGLNTEAFF
many NA TRBJ2-3 TRBV12-3/TRBV12-4 TGTGCCAGCAGTTTTAGGCCATGGCGGGGCGGCACAGATACGCAGTATTTT CASSFRPWRGGTDTQYF
NA NA TRBJ1-6 TRBV6-6 TGTGCCAGCAGTTACAGGGGGAATTCACCCCTCCACTTT CASSYRGNSPLHF
many TRBD1 TRBJ2-3 TRBV7-2 TGTGCCAGCAGCCAACAGGGGCAGACAGATACGCAGTATTTT CASSQQGQTDTQYF
NA NA TRBJ1-2 TRBV12-3/TRBV12-4 TGTGCCAGCAGTGCCGCCCGACCTTCCTATGGCTACACCTTC CASSAARPSYGYTF
NA NA TRBJ1-1 TRBV4-3 TGCGCCAGCAGCCAAGATCTGCGGGGATGGACTTTCTTT CASSQDLRGWTFF
many TRBD1 TRBJ1-1 TRBV7-3 TGTGCCAGCAGCACGAAGGGGGGACAGGGTAAGGGCACTGAAGCTTTCTTT CASSTKGGQGKGTEAFF
many NA TRBJ2-5 TRBV11-2 TGTGCCAGCAGCTTATTTCCGGAGACCCAGTACTTC CASSLFPETQYF
many NA TRBJ1-5 TRBV2 TGTGCCAGCGCCGGGACACCTCAATCGAGCCAGCATTTT CASAGTPQSSQHF
NA NA TRBJ2-3 TRBV11-2 TGTGCCAGCAGCTTAGGGGGACAACGCACAGATACGCAGTATTTT CASSLGGQRTDTQYF